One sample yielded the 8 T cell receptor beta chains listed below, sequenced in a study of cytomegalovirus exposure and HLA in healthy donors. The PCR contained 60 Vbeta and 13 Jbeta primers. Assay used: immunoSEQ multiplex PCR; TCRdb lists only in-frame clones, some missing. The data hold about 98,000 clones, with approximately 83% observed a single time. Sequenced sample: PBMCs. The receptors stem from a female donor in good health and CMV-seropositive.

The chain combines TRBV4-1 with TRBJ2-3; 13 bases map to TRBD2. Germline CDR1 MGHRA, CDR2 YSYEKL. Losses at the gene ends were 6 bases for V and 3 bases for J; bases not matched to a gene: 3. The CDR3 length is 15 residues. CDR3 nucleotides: TGCGCCAGCAGTACGACTAGCGGGAGGACAGATACGCAGTATTTT. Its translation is CASSTTSGRTDTQYF.

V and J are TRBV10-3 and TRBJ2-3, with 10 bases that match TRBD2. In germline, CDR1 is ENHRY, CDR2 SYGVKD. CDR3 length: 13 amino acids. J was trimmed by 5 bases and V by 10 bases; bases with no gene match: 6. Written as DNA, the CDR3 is TGTGCCACCTGCAGACTAGCGGGAGATACGCAGTATTTT. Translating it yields CATCRLAGDTQYF.

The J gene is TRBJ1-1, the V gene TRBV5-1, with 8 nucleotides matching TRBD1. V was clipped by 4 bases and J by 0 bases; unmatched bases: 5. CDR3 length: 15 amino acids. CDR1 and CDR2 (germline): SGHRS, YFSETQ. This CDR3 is CASSNRDRMNTEAFF. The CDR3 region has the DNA TGCGCCAGCAGCAACCGGGACAGGATGAACACTGAAGCTTTCTTT.

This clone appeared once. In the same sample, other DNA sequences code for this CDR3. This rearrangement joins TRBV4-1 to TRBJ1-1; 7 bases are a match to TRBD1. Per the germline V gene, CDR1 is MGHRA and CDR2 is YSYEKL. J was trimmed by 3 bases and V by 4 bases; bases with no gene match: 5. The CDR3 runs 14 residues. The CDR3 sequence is CASSRQTGDTEAFF. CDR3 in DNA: TGCGCCAGCAGCCGACAAACAGGGGACACTGAAGCTTTCTTT.

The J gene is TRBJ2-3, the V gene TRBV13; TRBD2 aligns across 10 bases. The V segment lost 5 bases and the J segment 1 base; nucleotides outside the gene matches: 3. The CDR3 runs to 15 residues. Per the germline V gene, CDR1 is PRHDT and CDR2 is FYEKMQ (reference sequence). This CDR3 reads CASSHLAGGTDTQYF. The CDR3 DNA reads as TGTGCCAGCAGCCACCTAGCGGGGGGCACAGATACGCAGTATTTT.

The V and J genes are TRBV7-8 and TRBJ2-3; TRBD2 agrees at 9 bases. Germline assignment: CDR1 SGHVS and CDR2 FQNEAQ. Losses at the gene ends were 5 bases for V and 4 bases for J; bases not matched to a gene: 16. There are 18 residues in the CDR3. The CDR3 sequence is CASSRRWREGGPADTQYF. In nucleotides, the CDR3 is TGTGCCAGCAGCCGACGTTGGCGGGAGGGGGGGCCGGCAGATACGCAGTATTTT.

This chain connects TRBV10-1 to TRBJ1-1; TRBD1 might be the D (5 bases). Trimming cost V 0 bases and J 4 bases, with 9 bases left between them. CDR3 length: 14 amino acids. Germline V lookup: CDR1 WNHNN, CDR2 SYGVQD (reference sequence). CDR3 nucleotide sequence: TGCGCCAGCAGTGAGTCAGGCAGGGTCACTGAAGCTTTCTTT. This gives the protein CASSESGRVTEAFF.

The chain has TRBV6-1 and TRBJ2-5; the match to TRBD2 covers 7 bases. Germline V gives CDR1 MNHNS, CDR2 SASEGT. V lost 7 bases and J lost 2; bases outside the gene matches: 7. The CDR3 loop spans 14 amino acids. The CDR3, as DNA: TGTGCCAGCACGGAGCTAGCGGTGCAAGAGACCCAGTACTTC. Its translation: CASTELAVQETQYF.